The following is a TCR beta chain sequence with its context. This clone was seen more than once but under ten times. The target of this receptor is not known. No quality values exist for individual bases; no much larger clone is one base distant. The germline V end is reduced by 4 bases and the J end by 2 bases; junction bases left unmatched: 3. Inclusive of the bounding cysteine and phenylalanine, the CDR3 is 15 residues long. The entry retains the CDR3 DNA only, 45 bases that are in frame from base 1. The germline V gene yields WSHSY for CDR1 and SAAADI for CDR2. Library method: the immunoSEQ multiplex PCR assay. DNA from the cultured and isolated CD4+ T cells underwent TCR beta CDR3 sequencing. The original methods were these. Non-productive TCR sequences were removed and reads were trimmed to the CDR3 region, keeping CDR3s of at least 7 amino acids. Antigen-specific clonotypes were identified using the MANAFEST web app by comparison of expansion in peptide wells against reference cultures. Positive clones required FDR<0.05 expansion versus reference and all other wells, odds ratio above 5, and frequency above 0.1% in two replicate wells. A clonotype was called cross-reactive if it was significantly expanded both in SARS-CoV-2 spike wells and in at least one common cold coronavirus spike condition. Using the stringdist R package, CDR3 similarity was measured by Levenshtein distance, and unrooted trees were constructed with ape in R 3.6.1. In TCRdb, the immuneACCESS table is reduced to in-frame sequences with V and J assigned. These tables do not hold every clone; where another copy was compared, an unresolved V gene accounts for under half, and the others remain unexplained. V and J calls plus clone size are reproduced from that table; the DNA served to infer D and trimming. The sample contains more than 60,000 clones, about 74% of them found a single time. The ten largest clones take up about 2.2% of the sample.

The data derive from a study of vaccination effects on CD4 cells after COVID-19 (dated by TCRdb to 2021 to 2024). Study-level background: To identify antigen-specific CD4+ T cell clonotypes by their expansion, the ViraFEST assay first stimulated PBMC with viral peptide pools and then applied TCR sequencing. Across the study, the median time from the second dose to post-vaccine sampling was 72 days (range 14 to 241). Fewer than 2.5 million PBMC per well were cultured in IMDM with 5% human AB serum, 8.5 to 10 IU/ml IL-2 and gentamicin, plus 10 ug/ml peptides. The study compared SARS-CoV-2 spike-specific CD4+ TCR repertoires before and after mRNA vaccination in COVID-19 convalescent patients and infection-naive vaccine recipients. The full study included roughly 11 COVID-19 convalescent patients and several SARS-CoV-2-naive healthy vaccine recipients. The Oncomine TCR Beta short-read assay on an Illumina iSeq 100 was used to sequence cultures from other donors in the study. Points the paper makes about the study in general: Both infection-induced and vaccine-induced clones contracted markedly at late post-vaccination timepoints, which is consistent with waning T cell responses. Among healthy vaccine recipients, nearly all vaccine-induced clones were SARS-CoV-2 mono-reactive, and just 1 of 255 was cross-reactive with common cold coronaviruses. The study was limited by a small number of convalescent patients and lacked early post-infection timepoints.

After more than 9 days of culture, CD4+ T cells were isolated with the EasySep CD4+ T cell isolation kit. Each participant received two doses of an mRNA SARS-CoV-2 vaccine, either BNT162b2 or mRNA-1273. Healthy vaccine recipients had no prior SARS-CoV-2 infection, confirmed by negative nucleocapsid antibodies before and after vaccination. On days 3 and 7, half of the culture medium was replaced with fresh IL-2-containing medium. Unless noted otherwise, every peptide stimulation condition was cultured in triplicate wells. PBMC were separated from whole blood using Ficoll-Paque Plus gradient centrifugation and were then either cryopreserved at -140C or used fresh. The QIAamp micro DNA kit was used to extract genomic DNA from the cultured CD4+ T cells.

The TCR was taken from a human donor who received a COVID-19 vaccine. The input for sequencing was CD4+ T cells from PBMCs cultured without peptide, taken after COVID-19 vaccination. The chain was built from TRBV10-2 and TRBJ2-2, with TRBD1 matching 8 junction bases. The nucleotide sequence reads TGCGCCAGCAGTGGACAGGGGCTAAACACCGGGGAGCTGTTTTTT. It is translated as CASSGQGLNTGELFF.